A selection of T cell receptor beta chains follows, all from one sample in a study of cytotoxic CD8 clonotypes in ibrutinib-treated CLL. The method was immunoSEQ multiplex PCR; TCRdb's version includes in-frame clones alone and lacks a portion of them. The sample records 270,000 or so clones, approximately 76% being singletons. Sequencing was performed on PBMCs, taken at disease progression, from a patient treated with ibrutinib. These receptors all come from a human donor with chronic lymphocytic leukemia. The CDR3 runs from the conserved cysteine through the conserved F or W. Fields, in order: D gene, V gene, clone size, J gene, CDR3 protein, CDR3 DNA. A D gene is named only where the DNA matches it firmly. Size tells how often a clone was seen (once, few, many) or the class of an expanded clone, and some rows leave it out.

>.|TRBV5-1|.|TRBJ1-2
CASSLDDDGYTF
TGCGCCAGCAGCTTGGACGATGATGGCTACACCTTC
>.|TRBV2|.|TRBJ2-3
CASSEARWRVDTDTQYF
TGTGCCAGCAGTGAAGCGCGTTGGAGGGTTGACACAGATACGCAGTATTTT
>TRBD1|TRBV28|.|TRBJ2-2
CASSPGGAGTGELFF
TGTGCCAGCAGTCCAGGGGGCGCGGGCACCGGGGAGCTGTTTTTT
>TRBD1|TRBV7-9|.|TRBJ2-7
CASSPRDRVDEQYF
TGTGCCAGCAGCCCCCGGGACAGGGTCGACGAGCAGTACTTC
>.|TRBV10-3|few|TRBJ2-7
CAISGATSYEQYF
TGTGCCATCAGTGGCGCTACCTCCTACGAGCAGTACTTC
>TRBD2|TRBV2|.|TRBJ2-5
CASAEELAGETQYF
TGTGCCAGCGCGGAGGAACTAGCGGGAGAGACCCAGTACTTC
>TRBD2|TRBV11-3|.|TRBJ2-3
CASGPGLAIADTQYF
TGTGCCAGCGGACCGGGACTAGCGATCGCAGATACGCAGTATTTT
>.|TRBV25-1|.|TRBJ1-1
CASSEGRWAFF
TGTGCCAGCAGTGAGGGCAGGTGGGCTTTCTTT
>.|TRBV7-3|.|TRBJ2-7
CASSLKHTYEQYF
TGTGCCAGCAGCTTAAAACATACCTACGAGCAGTACTTC
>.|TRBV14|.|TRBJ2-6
CASSQDLRRAGANVLTF
TGTGCCAGCAGCCAAGATCTAAGGAGGGCTGGGGCCAACGTCCTGACTTTC
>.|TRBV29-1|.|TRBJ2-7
CSARTKPYEQYF
TGCAGCGCCAGGACTAAGCCCTACGAGCAGTACTTC
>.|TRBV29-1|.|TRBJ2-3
CSVQEGGSTDTQYF
TGCAGCGTCCAAGAGGGCGGTAGCACAGATACGCAGTATTTT
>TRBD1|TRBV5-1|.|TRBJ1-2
CASSRSSGQLGGYTF
TGCGCCAGCAGCCGGAGCTCGGGACAGCTAGGAGGCTACACCTTC
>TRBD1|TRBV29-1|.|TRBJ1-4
CSVSTGGSTNEKLFF
TGCAGCGTTTCGACAGGGGGTTCAACTAATGAAAAACTGTTTTTT
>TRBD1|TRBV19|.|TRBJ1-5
CASIAHWSSGDRGSNQPQHF
TGTGCCAGTATCGCCCATTGGTCCTCCGGGGACAGGGGGAGCAATCAGCCCCAGCATTTT
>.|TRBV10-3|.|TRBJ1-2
CAISVGISYTF
TGTGCCATCAGTGTTGGGATTAGCTACACCTTC
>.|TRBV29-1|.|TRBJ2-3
CSGGEDITDTQYF
TGCAGCGGGGGAGAGGATATCACAGATACGCAGTATTTT
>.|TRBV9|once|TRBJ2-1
CASSVGRGSYNEQFF
TGTGCCAGCAGCGTAGGGAGGGGAAGCTACAATGAGCAGTTCTTC
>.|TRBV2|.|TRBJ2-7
CASSLTRNYEQYF
TGTGCCAGCAGTCTCACTAGGAACTACGAGCAGTACTTC
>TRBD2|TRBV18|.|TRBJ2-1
CASSPLPGGYEQFF
TGTGCCAGCTCACCATTACCGGGGGGGTATGAGCAGTTCTTC
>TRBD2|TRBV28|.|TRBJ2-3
CASSLIGLAATDTQYF
TGTGCCAGCAGTTTAATAGGACTAGCGGCCACAGATACGCAGTATTTT
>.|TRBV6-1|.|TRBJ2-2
CANLLGETGELFF
TGTGCCAACCTGTTGGGGGAAACCGGGGAGCTGTTTTTT
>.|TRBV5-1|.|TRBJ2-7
CASSLRNGYEQYF
TGCGCCAGCAGCTTGAGGAACGGCTACGAGCAGTACTTC
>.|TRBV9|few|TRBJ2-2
CASSRRGLAAGELFF
TGTGCCAGCAGCCGCCGGGGCCTAGCCGCCGGGGAGCTGTTTTTT
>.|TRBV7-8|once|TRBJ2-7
CASSLKPRQYEQYF
TGTGCCAGCAGCTTAAAGCCAAGACAGTACGAGCAGTACTTC